The 8 T cell receptor beta chains below come from one sample, sequenced in a study of regulatory T cells in long-lasting Graves disease. Time point denoted: persistent/refractory GD, antithyroid drugs over 5 years with positive TRAb. PBMC-extracted RNA yielded the TCR library. iRepertoire HTBI primers and Arm-PCR of CDR3 regions built TCR beta libraries. TCRdb re-derived calls from the multiplex PCR reads in MiXCR, one entry per CDR3 protein. The profile shows hundreds of thousands of distinct CDR3 sequences, roughly 22% of them singletons. Here the sequenced sample was peripheral blood mononuclear cells (PBMCs), taken when the disease was refractory, from a patient treated with antithyroid drugs. Receptors were obtained from a female donor with Graves disease.

This clonotype appeared a few times. The V call is TRBV6-1, the J call TRBJ1-4, with unresolved D. In germline, CDR1 is MNHNS, CDR2 SASEGT. The CDR3 contains 14 residues. V was cut by 6 bases and J by 4 bases, with 12 bases left in between. The CDR3 is CASRASGDNEKLFF. The DNA for the CDR3 is TGTGCCAGCAGAGCGTCCGGAGATAATGAAAAACTGTTTTTT.

Ten or more counts support this clonotype. The chain carries TRBV2 and TRBJ1-2; 7 bases fit TRBD1. The V and J ends lost 6 bases and 7 bases, in that order; junction bases with no gene match: 14. The CDR3 contains 15 residues. Germline-derived CDR1 and CDR2 are SNHLY and FYNNEI. The CDR3 DNA sequence: TGTGCCAGCAGCGAGACAAGGGCAGGGGGGGGTGGCTACACCTTC. It is translated as CASSETRAGGGGYTF.

The chain employs TRBV10-3 and TRBJ2-4; 8 bases agree with TRBD1. CDR1 is ENHRY and CDR2 is SYGVKD in the germline V gene. This CDR3 spans 13 amino acids. V lost 10 bases, J lost 7 bases, and 9 bases stayed unmatched. CDR3: CASSLDRVNIQYF. As DNA, the CDR3 is TGTGCCAGCTCCCTGGACAGGGTTAACATTCAGTACTTC.

This clonotype was counted ten times or more. The rearrangement joins TRBV28 to TRBJ2-7; D is undetermined. The CDR3 is made up of 12 amino acids. Trimming took off 5 bases at V and 2 bases at J, with 7 bases between the two ends. From germline, CDR1 is MDHEN and CDR2 SYDVKM. The CDR3 here is CASSRAAYEQYF. The CDR3 nucleotides are TGTGCCAGCAGTCGGGCAGCCTACGAGCAGTACTTC.

This chain connects TRBV28 to TRBJ1-1; 10 nucleotides align to TRBD1. The germline gives CDR1 MDHEN, CDR2 SYDVKM. The V segment lost 10 bases and the J segment 0 bases; nucleotides outside the gene matches: 14. There are 17 residues in the CDR3. CDR3 sequence reads: CATSGTGASLMNTEAFF. The CDR3 DNA is TGTGCCACCTCCGGGACAGGGGCCTCTTTAATGAACACTGAAGCTTTCTTT.

CDR3 sequence (DNA): TGTGCCACCAGTGACGCCACTAGCGGGAGAGGATTTGAGCAGTTCTTC. It yields the protein CATSDATSGRGFEQFF. The genes are TRBV24-1 and TRBJ2-1; 11 bases agree with TRBD2. Germline V lookup: CDR1 KGHDR, CDR2 SFDVKD. V was clipped by 4 bases and J by 9 bases; unmatched bases: 10. This CDR3 contains 16 residues.

This clonotype was detected a few times. The rearrangement joins TRBV28 to TRBJ1-5; D is uncertain. Germline values: CDR1 MDHEN, CDR2 SYDVKM. Trimming removed 0 bases from V and 0 bases from J, with 6 bases in between. CDR3 length: 15 amino acids. CDR3: CASSLWSASNQPQHF. DNA for the CDR3: TGTGCCAGCAGTTTATGGAGTGCTAGCAATCAGCCCCAGCATTTT. Using reference TRBV28 and TRBJ1-5 for the parts outside the CDR3, the full variable domain is DVKVTQSSRYLVKRTGEKVFLECVQDMDHENMFWYRQDPGLGLRLIYFSYDVKMKEKGDIPEGYSVSREKKERFSLILESASTNQTSMYLCASSLWSASNQPQHFGDGTRLSIL.

V and J are TRBV7-3 and TRBJ2-5, with 8 bases identical to TRBD1. The CDR3 length is 16 residues. J was trimmed by 5 bases and V by 2 bases; bases with no gene match: 10. In germline, CDR1 is SGHTA, CDR2 FQGTGA. The CDR3 DNA follows: TGTGCCAGCAGCTTAGGGTCCGGGACAGGATGGGAGACCCAGTACTTC. Its translation: CASSLGSGTGWETQYF.